This is a list of T cell receptor beta chains from one sample in a study of blood T cell repertoires in COVID-19. TCRdb keeps only in-frame clones here, not all; method: immunoSEQ multiplex PCR. The sample lists 150,000 to 200,000 clones; 87% were seen once. Material for sequencing was peripheral blood. Receptors were obtained from a man in his 60s with active or convalescent COVID-19. Both conserved end residues are part of each CDR3. D genes are given only for firm matches. Not every row has a clone size; where given, it reads once, few, many or a size class.

clone size	V gene	J gene	D gene	CDR3 DNA	CDR3 protein
.	TRBV6-5	TRBJ1-2	.	TGTGCCAGCACAGGGCCTCGGGGCTACACCTTC	CASTGPRGYTF
.	TRBV5-5	TRBJ1-5	.	TGTGCCAGCAGCACCCTTACCGGGGATCAGCCCCAGCATTTT	CASSTLTGDQPQHF
many	TRBV2	TRBJ2-1	.	TGTGCCAGCAGTGAAGCGCGAGGCGATGAGCAGTTCTTC	CASSEARGDEQFF
few	TRBV5-6	TRBJ1-5	.	TGTGCCAGCAGCTCCCCCCCAGGGACTGATGAGAATCAGCCCCAGCATTTT	CASSSPPGTDENQPQHF
once	TRBV2	TRBJ1-2	.	TGTGCCAGCAGTGAGGGCCAGGCCTATGGCTACACCTTC	CASSEGQAYGYTF
.	TRBV7-3	TRBJ2-1	.	TGTGCCAGCAGCTTAAGGGCAGCCTCAGTGAATGAGCAGTTCTTC	CASSLRAASVNEQFF
.	TRBV5-4	TRBJ2-3	.	TGTGCCAGCAGCTTGACTAACACAGATACGCAGTATTTT	CASSLTNTDTQYF
many	TRBV27	TRBJ1-1	.	TGTGCCAGCACCCCGGGAGGGGCCACTGAAGCTTTCTTT	CASTPGGATEAFF
.	TRBV6-1	TRBJ1-2	TRBD1	TGTGCCAGCAATGAAGGGGGCGGCTATGGCTACACCTTC	CASNEGGGYGYTF
.	TRBV6-4	TRBJ2-2	.	TGTGCCAGCAGTCGGCAGGCGAACACCGGGGAGCTGTTTTTT	CASSRQANTGELFF
once	TRBV15	TRBJ2-1	TRBD2	TGTGCCACCAGCAGAGACGGGGGGTACGCTGAGCAGTTCTTC	CATSRDGGYAEQFF
.	TRBV9	TRBJ2-3	TRBD2	TGTGCCAGCAGCGTAGGGACTAGCGACCTCACAGATACGCAGTATTTT	CASSVGTSDLTDTQYF
.	TRBV11-1	TRBJ2-7	.	TGTGCCAGCAGCTTAGGGGAGAATACCTACGAGCAGTACTTC	CASSLGENTYEQYF
.	TRBV7-3	TRBJ2-2	TRBD1	TGTGCCAGCAGCCCGGGACAGGCCTTTGGGGAGCTGTTTTTT	CASSPGQAFGELFF
.	TRBV5-1	TRBJ2-2	.	TGCGCCAGCAGCTACGGGACACCGAACACCGGGGAGCTGTTTTTT	CASSYGTPNTGELFF
.	TRBV2	TRBJ2-7	.	TGTGCCAGCAGGACCATAGGGCCGGGGGAGCAGTACTTC	CASRTIGPGEQYF
.	TRBV5-1	TRBJ1-5	TRBD1	TGCGCCAGCAGCTTGGGGGACAGGGCCGATCAGCCCCAGCATTTT	CASSLGDRADQPQHF
.	TRBV7-2	TRBJ1-5	.	TGTGCCAGCAGCCTGGGGCGGGAACCCCAGCCCCAGCATTTT	CASSLGREPQPQHF
.	TRBV7-6	TRBJ1-1	TRBD1	TGTGCCAGCAGCGCCCAGGGGGACCCTGAAGCTTTCTTT	CASSAQGDPEAFF
.	TRBV18	TRBJ2-7	.	TGTGCCAGCTCAAGAACAGTTCAAACCAGCTCCTACGAGCAGTACTTC	CASSRTVQTSSYEQYF
.	TRBV5-8	TRBJ1-5	.	TGTGCCAGCAGCTTGGGCCAGAGGGTAAATCAGCCCCAGCATTTT	CASSLGQRVNQPQHF
.	TRBV28	TRBJ1-6	TRBD1	TGTGCCAGCAGTGTAGGGACAGGGGATAATAATTCACCCCTCCACTTT	CASSVGTGDNNSPLHF
.	TRBV12-3/TRBV12-4	TRBJ1-1	TRBD1	TGTGCCAGCAGTTTAGGTGAGGGGGCAGAAGCTTTCTTT	CASSLGEGAEAFF
.	TRBV4-1	TRBJ1-4	.	TGCGCCAGCAGCCAAGACAGGGAGGGTAATGAAAAACTGTTTTTT	CASSQDREGNEKLFF
.	TRBV18	TRBJ1-3	.	TGTGCCAGCTCACCAACGGGGGACCGTGGAAACACCATATATTTT	CASSPTGDRGNTIYF
.	TRBV6-5	TRBJ1-5	.	TGTGCCAGCATATTACAGGGTTGGAATCAGCCCCAGCATTTT	CASILQGWNQPQHF
.	TRBV27	TRBJ1-2	TRBD1	TGTGCCAGCAGTTTTAGGGACAGGGATGGTGGCTACACCTTC	CASSFRDRDGGYTF
few	TRBV23-1	TRBJ1-5	TRBD1	TGCGCCAGCAGTCAATTTCGGTCAAAAGGTCCCCCGACAGGGTGGTATCAGCCCCAGCATTTT	CASSQFRSKGPPTGWYQPQHF
few	TRBV18	TRBJ2-2	TRBD1	TGTGCCATCGAAACAGGGGCCGGGGAGCTGTTTTTT	CAIETGAGELFF
.	TRBV24-1	TRBJ2-6	.	TGTGCCACCAGTGACTCCGTAGGGGGGGCTTCTGAGGCCAACGTCCTGACTTTC	CATSDSVGGASEANVLTF
.	TRBV4-1	TRBJ1-4	TRBD1	TGCGCCAGCAGCCAAGGAATTGGGACAGGGTTAGCAACTAATGAAAAACTGTTTTTT	CASSQGIGTGLATNEKLFF
.	TRBV23-1	TRBJ1-2	.	TGCGCCAGCAGTCAATCGGCAGGTTTATTCTATGGCTACACCTTC	CASSQSAGLFYGYTF
.	TRBV5-6	TRBJ1-2	TRBD1	TGTGCCAGCAGCCCCACAGGGGGCGCCAACTATGGCTACACCTTC	CASSPTGGANYGYTF
.	TRBV7-6	TRBJ1-2	TRBD1	TGTGCCAGCAGCTTAGTGGGGGGACAGGGGAATGGCTACACCTTC	CASSLVGGQGNGYTF
.	TRBV6-5	TRBJ1-2	.	TGTGCCAGCAGTTACTCGGGACTAAAGGCAGGTGGCTACACCTTC	CASSYSGLKAGGYTF
few	TRBV27	TRBJ2-2	.	TGTGCCAGCAATTCGCGGAACACCGGGGAGCTGTTTTTT	CASNSRNTGELFF
.	TRBV9	TRBJ2-5	TRBD1	TGTGCCAGCAGCTCAAGACAGGGCAGCCAAGAGACCCAGTACTTC	CASSSRQGSQETQYF
.	TRBV19	TRBJ1-4	.	TGTGCCAGTAGCTCGAGACAGGTGGCTAATGAAAAACTGTTTTTT	CASSSRQVANEKLFF
.	TRBV4-2	TRBJ1-1	.	TGTGCCAGCAGCCCTCCCGCGGATATGAACACTGAAGCTTTCTTT	CASSPPADMNTEAFF
.	TRBV5-1	TRBJ2-5	.	TGCGCCAGCAGCCAGCAGGGGTCCCAAGAGACCCAGTACTTC	CASSQQGSQETQYF
few	TRBV6-6	TRBJ1-6	.	TGTGCCAGCACCCCCACGGCCTATAATTCACCCCTCCACTTT	CASTPTAYNSPLHF
.	TRBV5-1	TRBJ2-1	TRBD2	TGCGCCAGCAGCTTGGCTGGGGGGGGTATGCGCAATGAGCAGTTCTTC	CASSLAGGGMRNEQFF
.	TRBV27	TRBJ2-1	TRBD1	TGTGCCAGCAGTTCGGACAGGGGGCGTAATGAGCAGTTCTTC	CASSSDRGRNEQFF
.	TRBV2	TRBJ1-2	.	TGTGCCACGAAGTCCCAGGGTTCGACCTATGGCTACACCTTC	CATKSQGSTYGYTF
.	TRBV2	TRBJ1-6	TRBD1	TGTGCCAGCCTTCGGGTGTTCACGGGAGGGGGCCTCGGTGATTCACCCCTCCACTTT	CASLRVFTGGGLGDSPLHF
.	TRBV3-1/TRBV3-2	TRBJ1-6	TRBD1	TGTGCCAGCAGCCTCAGGGGGAATAATTCACCCCTCCACTTT	CASSLRGNNSPLHF
.	TRBV14	TRBJ2-2	.	TGTGCCAGCAGCCAAGTAACCAGGCCCACCGGGGAGCTGTTTTTT	CASSQVTRPTGELFF
.	TRBV9	TRBJ1-1	TRBD1	TGTGCCAGCAGCGTAGGGACAGGGGGAAAAATTGAAGCTTTCTTT	CASSVGTGGKIEAFF
.	TRBV24-1	TRBJ1-2	TRBD1	TGTGCCACCAGTGAGGCGACAGGGGTTGATGGCTACACCTTC	CATSEATGVDGYTF
.	TRBV18	TRBJ1-6	.	TGTGCCAGCTCATCAGATAATTCACCCCTCCACTTT	CASSSDNSPLHF
.	TRBV6-5	TRBJ2-7	TRBD1	TGTGCCAGCAGGGGACGCAGGGGGCCCTACGAGCAGTACTTC	CASRGRRGPYEQYF
few	TRBV11-3	TRBJ1-1	.	TGTGCCAGCAGCTTAGAACAGGGCGCTGAAGCTTTCTTT	CASSLEQGAEAFF
.	TRBV11-3	TRBJ2-4	TRBD1	TGTGCCAGCAGCACAGGGGCGGGCATTCAGTACTTC	CASSTGAGIQYF
once	TRBV7-8	TRBJ2-7	TRBD1	TGTGCCAGCAGCCCCCGACAGGGCAGGGACGAGCAGTACTTC	CASSPRQGRDEQYF
.	TRBV6-5	TRBJ1-1	.	TGTGCCAGCAGTTACCGAGGACAGAACACTGAAGCTTTCTTT	CASSYRGQNTEAFF
.	TRBV30	TRBJ2-1	TRBD2	TGTGCCGAACCGACTAGCGGGGACTACAATGAGCAGTTCTTC	CAEPTSGDYNEQFF
.	TRBV19	TRBJ1-2	TRBD1	TGTGCCAGTAGTCCTGGGGACAGGGCGAACTATGGCTACACCTTC	CASSPGDRANYGYTF
few	TRBV6-5	TRBJ1-4	.	TGTGCCAGCAGTTACGGGGGCGGGGAAAAACTGTTTTTT	CASSYGGGEKLFF
.	TRBV4-1	TRBJ2-2	.	TGCGCCAGCAGCCAAGGCACCGGGGTAGATATCGGGGAGCTGTTTTTT	CASSQGTGVDIGELFF